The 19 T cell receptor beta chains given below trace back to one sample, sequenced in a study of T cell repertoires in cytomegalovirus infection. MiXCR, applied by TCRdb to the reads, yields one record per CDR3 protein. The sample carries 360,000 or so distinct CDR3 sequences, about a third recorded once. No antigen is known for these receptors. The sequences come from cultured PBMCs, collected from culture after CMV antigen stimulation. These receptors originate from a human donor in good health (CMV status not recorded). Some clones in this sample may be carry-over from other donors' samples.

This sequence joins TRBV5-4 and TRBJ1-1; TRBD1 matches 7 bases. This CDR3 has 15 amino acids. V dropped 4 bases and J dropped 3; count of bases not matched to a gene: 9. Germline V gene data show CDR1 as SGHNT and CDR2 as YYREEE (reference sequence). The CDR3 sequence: CASSQDVGQDTEAFF. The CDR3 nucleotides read TGTGCCAGCAGCCAAGACGTAGGACAGGACACTGAAGCTTTCTTT.

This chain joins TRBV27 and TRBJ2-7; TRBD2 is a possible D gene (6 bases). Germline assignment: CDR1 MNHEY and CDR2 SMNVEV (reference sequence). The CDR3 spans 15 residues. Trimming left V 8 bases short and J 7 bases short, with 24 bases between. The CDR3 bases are TGTGCCAGCGGATCCAGCCGGGAGTTAGAGCTTGAGCAGTACTTC. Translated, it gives CASGSSRELELEQYF.

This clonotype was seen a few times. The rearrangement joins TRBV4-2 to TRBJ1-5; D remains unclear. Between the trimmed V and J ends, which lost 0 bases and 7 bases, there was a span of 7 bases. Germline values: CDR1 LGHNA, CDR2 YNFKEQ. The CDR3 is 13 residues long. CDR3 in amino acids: CASSQEGSQPQHF. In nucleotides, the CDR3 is TGTGCCAGCAGCCAAGAGGGTTCGCAGCCCCAGCATTTT.

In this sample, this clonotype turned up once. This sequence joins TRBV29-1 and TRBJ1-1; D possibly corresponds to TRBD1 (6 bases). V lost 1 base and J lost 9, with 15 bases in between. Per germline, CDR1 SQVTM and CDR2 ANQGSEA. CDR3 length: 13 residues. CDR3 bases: TGCAGCGTTGAAGGGGGGCTCCTGGGAAAAGCTTTCTTT. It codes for CSVEGGLLGKAFF. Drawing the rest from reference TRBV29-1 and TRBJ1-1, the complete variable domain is SAVISQKPSRDICQRGTSLTIQCQVDSQVTMMFWYRQQPGQSLTLIATANQGSEATYESGFVIDKFPISRPNLTFSTLTVSNMSPEDSSIYLCSVEGGLLGKAFFGQGTRLTVV.

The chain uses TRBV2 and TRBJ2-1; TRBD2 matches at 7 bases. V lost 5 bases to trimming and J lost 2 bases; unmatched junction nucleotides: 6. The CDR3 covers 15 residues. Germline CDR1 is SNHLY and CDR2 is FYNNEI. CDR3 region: CASSKWDYPYNEQFF. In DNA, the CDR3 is TGTGCCAGCAGTAAGTGGGACTACCCCTACAATGAGCAGTTCTTC. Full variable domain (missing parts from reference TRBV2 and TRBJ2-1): EPEVTQTPSHQVTQMGQEVILRCVPISNHLYFYWYRQILGQKVEFLVSFYNNEISEKSEIFDDQFSVERPDGSNFTLKIRSTKLEDSAMYFCASSKWDYPYNEQFFGPGTRLTVL.

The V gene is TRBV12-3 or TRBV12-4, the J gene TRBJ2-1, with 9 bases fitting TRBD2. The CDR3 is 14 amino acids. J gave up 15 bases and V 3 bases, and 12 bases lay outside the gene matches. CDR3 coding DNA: TGTGCCAGCAGTTTCGGGACTAGCAGGACTTCATGGTTCTTC. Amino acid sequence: CASSFGTSRTSWFF.

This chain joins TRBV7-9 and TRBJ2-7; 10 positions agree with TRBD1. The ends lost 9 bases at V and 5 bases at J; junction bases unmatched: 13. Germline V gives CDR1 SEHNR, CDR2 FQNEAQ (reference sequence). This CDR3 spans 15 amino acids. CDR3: CASGGGQGMFHEQYV. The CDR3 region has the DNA TGTGCCAGTGGGGGGGGACAGGGGATGTTCCACGAGCAGTACGTC.

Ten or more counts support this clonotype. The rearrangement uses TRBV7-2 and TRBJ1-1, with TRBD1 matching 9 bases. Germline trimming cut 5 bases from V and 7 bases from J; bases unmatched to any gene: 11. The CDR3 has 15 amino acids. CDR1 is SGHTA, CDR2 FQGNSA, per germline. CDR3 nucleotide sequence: TGTGCCAGCAGCCCCCAGACAGGGGGAGGGGGTGAAGCTTTCTTT. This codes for CASSPQTGGGGEAFF.

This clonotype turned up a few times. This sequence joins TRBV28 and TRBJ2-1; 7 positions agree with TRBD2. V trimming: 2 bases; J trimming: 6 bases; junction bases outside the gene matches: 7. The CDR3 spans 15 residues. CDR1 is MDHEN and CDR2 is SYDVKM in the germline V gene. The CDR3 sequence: CASSLPSGIGNEQFF. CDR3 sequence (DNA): TGTGCCAGCAGTTTACCTAGCGGCATCGGCAATGAGCAGTTCTTC. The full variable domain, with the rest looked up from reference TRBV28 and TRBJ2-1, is DVKVTQSSRYLVKRTGEKVFLECVQDMDHENMFWYRQDPGLGLRLIYFSYDVKMKEKGDIPEGYSVSREKKERFSLILESASTNQTSMYLCASSLPSGIGNEQFFGPGTRLTVL.

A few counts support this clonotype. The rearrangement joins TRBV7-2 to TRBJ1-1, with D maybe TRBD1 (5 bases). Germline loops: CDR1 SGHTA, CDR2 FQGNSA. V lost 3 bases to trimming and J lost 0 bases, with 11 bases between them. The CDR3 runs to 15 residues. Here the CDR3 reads CASSFGGTVNTEAFF. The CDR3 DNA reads TGTGCCAGCAGCTTTGGTGGGACGGTGAACACTGAAGCTTTCTTT.

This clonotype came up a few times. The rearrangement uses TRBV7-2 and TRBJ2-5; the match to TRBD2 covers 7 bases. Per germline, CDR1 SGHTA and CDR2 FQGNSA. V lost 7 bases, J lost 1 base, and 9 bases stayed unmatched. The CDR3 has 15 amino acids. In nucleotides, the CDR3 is TGTGCCAGCAACCGTGGCGGGGGACTCCAAGAGACCCAGTACTTC. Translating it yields CASNRGGGLQETQYF.

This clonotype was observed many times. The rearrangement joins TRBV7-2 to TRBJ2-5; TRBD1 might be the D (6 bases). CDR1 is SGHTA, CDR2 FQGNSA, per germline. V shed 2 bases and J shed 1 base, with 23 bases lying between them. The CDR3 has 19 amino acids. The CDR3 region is CASSLRLSGVWSAQETQYF. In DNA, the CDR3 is TGTGCCAGCAGCTTAAGGCTGTCAGGGGTTTGGAGTGCCCAAGAGACCCAGTACTTC.

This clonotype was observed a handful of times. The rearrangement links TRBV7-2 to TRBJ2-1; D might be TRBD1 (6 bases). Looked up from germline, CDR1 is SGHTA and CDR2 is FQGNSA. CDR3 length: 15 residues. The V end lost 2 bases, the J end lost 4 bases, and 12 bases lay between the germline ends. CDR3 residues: CASSLTTQGYNEQFF. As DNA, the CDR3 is TGTGCCAGCAGCTTAACCACACAGGGATACAATGAGCAGTTCTTC.

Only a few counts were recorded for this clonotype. CDR3 sequence: CASSFSSSGYEQYV. In DNA form, the CDR3 reads TGTGCCAGCAGCTTTAGCTCCTCCGGCTACGAGCAGTACGTC. The chain has TRBV7-8 and TRBJ2-7; unclear D gene. This CDR3 is 14 amino acids long. Germline V gives CDR1 SGHVS, CDR2 FQNEAQ. Trimming pared 3 bases from V and 3 bases from J, leaving 12 bases between.

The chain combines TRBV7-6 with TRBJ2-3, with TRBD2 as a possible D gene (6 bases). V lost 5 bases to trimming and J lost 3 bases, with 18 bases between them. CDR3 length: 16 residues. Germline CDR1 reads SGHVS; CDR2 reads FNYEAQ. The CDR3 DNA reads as TGTGCCAGCAGCCGGCCCAGACTAGGCAGGACAGATACGCAGTATTTT. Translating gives CASSRPRLGRTDTQYF.

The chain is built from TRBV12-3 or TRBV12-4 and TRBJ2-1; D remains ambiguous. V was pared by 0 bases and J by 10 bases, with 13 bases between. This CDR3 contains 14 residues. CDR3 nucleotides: TGTGCCAGCAGTTTAGCGGCCTACCGGGCGGAGCAGTTCTTC. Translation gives CASSLAAYRAEQFF.

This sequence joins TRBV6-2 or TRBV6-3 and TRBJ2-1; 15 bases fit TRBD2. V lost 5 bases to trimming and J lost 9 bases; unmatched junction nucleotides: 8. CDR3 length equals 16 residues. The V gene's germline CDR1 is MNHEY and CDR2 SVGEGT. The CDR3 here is CASSPSGLAGGSEQFF. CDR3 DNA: TGTGCCAGCAGTCCCTCGGGACTAGCGGGGGGCAGTGAGCAGTTCTTC.

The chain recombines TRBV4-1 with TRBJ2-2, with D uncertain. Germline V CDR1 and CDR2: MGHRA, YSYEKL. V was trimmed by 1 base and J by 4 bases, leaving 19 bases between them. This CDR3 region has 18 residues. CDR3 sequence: CASSQGPERVRFTGELFF. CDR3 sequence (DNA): TGCGCCAGCAGCCAAGGGCCGGAGCGAGTTCGTTTCACCGGGGAGCTGTTTTTT.

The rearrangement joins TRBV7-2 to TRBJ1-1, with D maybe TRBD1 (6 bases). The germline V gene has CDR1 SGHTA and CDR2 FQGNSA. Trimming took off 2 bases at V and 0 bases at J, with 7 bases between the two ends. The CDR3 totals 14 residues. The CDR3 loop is CASSLRQVNTEAFF. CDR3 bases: TGTGCCAGCAGCTTAAGACAGGTGAACACTGAAGCTTTCTTT.